This TCR beta chain was recovered during a study of human T cells and chemical hapten exposure. Study-level information: Variability of per-sample TCR yields stemmed mainly from small differences in pooled library volume.

Time point here: pre-sensitization, week 0. Described treatment: therapeutic diphenylcyclopropenone sensitization with weekly scalp DPC. Whole blood, unfractionated, served as the material for total RNA extraction. TCRdb passed the RACE reads through MiXCR, listing each CDR3 protein once. The table records roughly 100,000 distinct CDR3 sequences, 10% to 14% of them present only once. Study-wide results and caveats: Controls formed significantly fewer large CDR3 similarity clusters than expanded TCRs did. TCRs at high frequency, those above 1 in 1000, did not change with DPC sensitization.

Germline CDR1 is DFQATT and CDR2 is SNEGSKA (reference sequence). The J segment lost 1 base and the V segment lost 4 bases, leaving 7 bases of the junction unmatched. This CDR3 has 17 amino acids. On this clonotype itself: Its antigen is not identified.

The chain carries TRBV20-1 and TRBJ2-3; 14 bases are shared with TRBD2. This clonotype originated in a woman aged 60-75 years with alopecia areata. Some clones in this sample may be carry-over from other donors' samples. Sample: whole blood, taken in connection with sensitization to the hapten diphenylcyclopropenone (DPC). The CDR3 bases are TGCAGTGCTATGACTAGCGGGGGGGAATCTGGCACAGATACGCAGTATTTT. Its translation is CSAMTSGGESGTDTQYF.